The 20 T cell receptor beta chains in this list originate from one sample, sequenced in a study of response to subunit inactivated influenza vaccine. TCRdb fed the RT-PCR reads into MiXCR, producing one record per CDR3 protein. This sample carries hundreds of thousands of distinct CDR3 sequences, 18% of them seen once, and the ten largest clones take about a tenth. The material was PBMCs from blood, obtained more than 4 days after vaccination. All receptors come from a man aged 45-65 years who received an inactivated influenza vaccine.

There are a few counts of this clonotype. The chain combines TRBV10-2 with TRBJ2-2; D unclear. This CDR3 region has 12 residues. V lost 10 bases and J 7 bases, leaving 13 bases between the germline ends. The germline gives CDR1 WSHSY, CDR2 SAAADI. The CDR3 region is CATWDPIGELFF. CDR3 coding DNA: TGCGCCACCTGGGATCCGATCGGGGAGCTGTTTTTT.

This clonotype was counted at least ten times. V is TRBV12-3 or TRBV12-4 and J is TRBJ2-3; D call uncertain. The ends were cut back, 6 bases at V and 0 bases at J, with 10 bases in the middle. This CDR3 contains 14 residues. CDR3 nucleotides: TGTGCCAGCAGCTTGACTTCTAGCACAGATACGCAGTATTTT. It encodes CASSLTSSTDTQYF.

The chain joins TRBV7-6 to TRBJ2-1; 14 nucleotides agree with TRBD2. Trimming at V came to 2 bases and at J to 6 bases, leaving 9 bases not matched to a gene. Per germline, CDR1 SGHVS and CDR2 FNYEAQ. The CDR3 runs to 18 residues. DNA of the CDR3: TGTGCCAGCAGCTTATCCAAGCCGGGACTAGCGGGGGTCAATGAGCAGTTCTTC. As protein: CASSLSKPGLAGVNEQFF.

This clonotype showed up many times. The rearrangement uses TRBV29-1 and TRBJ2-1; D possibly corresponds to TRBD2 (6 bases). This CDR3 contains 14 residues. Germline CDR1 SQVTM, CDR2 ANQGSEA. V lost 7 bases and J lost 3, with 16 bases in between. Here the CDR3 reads CSAKRAIDYNEQFF. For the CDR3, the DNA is TGCAGCGCCAAGCGGGCCATCGACTACAATGAGCAGTTCTTC.

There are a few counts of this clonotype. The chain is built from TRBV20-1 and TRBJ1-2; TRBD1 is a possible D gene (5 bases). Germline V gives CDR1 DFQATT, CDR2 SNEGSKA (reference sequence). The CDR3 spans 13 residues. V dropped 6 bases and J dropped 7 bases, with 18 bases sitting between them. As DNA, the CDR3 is TGCAGTGCCTTACCATATCCCCAGGGTGGCTACACCTTC. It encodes CSALPYPQGGYTF.

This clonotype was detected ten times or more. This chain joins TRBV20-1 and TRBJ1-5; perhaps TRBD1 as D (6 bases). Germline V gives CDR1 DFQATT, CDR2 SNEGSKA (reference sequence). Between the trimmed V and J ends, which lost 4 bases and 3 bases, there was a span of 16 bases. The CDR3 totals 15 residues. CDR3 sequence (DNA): TGCAGTGCTATTAGGCCCCCGGGGGCCAATCAGCCCCAGCATTTT. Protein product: CSAIRPPGANQPQHF.

This chain's CDR3 is CASTSRGEHYNEQFF. The CDR3 DNA sequence: TGTGCCAGCACTAGCCGGGGGGAACACTACAATGAGCAGTTCTTC. This sequence joins TRBV19 and TRBJ2-1; 7 bases are shared with TRBD2. CDR3 length: 15 residues. Germline V CDR1 and CDR2: LNHDA, SQIVND (reference sequence). The J segment lost 3 bases and the V segment lost 9 bases, leaving 11 bases of the junction unmatched. Complete variable domain (other parts from reference TRBV19 and TRBJ2-1): DGGITQSPKYLFRKEGQNVTLSCEQNLNHDAMYWYRQDPGQGLRLIYYSQIVNDFQKGDIAEGYSVSREKKESFPLTVTSAQKNPTAFYLCASTSRGEHYNEQFFGPGTRLTVL.

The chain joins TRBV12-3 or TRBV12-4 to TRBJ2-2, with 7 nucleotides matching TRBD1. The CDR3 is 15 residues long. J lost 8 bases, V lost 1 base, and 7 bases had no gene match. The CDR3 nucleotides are TGTGCCAGCAGTTTAGGACAGGGATTTCAAGGGGAGCTGTTTTTT. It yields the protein CASSLGQGFQGELFF.

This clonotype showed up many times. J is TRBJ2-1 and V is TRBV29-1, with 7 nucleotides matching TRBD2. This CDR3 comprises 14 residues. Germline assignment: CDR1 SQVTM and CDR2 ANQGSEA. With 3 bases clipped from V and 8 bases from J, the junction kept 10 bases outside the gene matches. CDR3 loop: CSVDQAGHGYEQFF. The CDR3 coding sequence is TGCAGCGTTGATCAAGCGGGGCACGGATATGAGCAGTTCTTC.

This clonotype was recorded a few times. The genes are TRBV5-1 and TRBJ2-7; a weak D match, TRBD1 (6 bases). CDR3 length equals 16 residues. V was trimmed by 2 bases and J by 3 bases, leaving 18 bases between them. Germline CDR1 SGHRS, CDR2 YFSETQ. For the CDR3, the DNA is TGCGCCAGCAGCTTAAGCACAGGGACCCTCGGCTACGAGCAGTACTTC. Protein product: CASSLSTGTLGYEQYF. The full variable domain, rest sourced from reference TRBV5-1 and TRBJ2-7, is KAGVTQTPRYLIKTRGQQVTLSCSPISGHRSVSWYQQTPGQGLQFLFEYFSETQRNKGNFPGRFSGRQFSNSRSEMNVSTLELGDSALYLCASSLSTGTLGYEQYFGPGTRLTVT.

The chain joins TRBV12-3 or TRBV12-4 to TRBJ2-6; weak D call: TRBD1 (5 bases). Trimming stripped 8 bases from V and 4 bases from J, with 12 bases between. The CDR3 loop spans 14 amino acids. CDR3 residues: CASGRVGGANVLTF. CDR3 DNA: TGTGCCAGCGGCAGGGTTGGAGGGGCCAACGTCCTGACTTTC.

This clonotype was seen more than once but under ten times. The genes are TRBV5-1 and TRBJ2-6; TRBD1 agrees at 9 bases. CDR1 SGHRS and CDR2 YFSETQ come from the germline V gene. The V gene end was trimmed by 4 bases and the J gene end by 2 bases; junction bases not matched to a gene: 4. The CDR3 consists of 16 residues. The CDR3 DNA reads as TGCGCCAGCAGCAGTCGACAGGGGGCTGGGGCCAACGTCCTGACTTTC. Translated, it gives CASSSRQGAGANVLTF.

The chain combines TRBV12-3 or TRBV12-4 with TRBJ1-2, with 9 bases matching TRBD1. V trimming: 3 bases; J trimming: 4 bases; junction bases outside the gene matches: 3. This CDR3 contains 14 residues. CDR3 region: CASSFRDRAYGYTF. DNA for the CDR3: TGTGCCAGCAGTTTCCGGGACAGGGCCTATGGCTACACCTTC.

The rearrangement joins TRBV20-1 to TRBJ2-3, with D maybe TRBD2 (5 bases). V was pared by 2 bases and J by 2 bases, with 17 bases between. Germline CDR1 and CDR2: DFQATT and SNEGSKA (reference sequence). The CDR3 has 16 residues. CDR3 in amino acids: CSARPSDSHHTDTQYF. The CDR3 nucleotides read TGCAGTGCTAGACCTTCGGACTCGCACCACACAGATACGCAGTATTTT.

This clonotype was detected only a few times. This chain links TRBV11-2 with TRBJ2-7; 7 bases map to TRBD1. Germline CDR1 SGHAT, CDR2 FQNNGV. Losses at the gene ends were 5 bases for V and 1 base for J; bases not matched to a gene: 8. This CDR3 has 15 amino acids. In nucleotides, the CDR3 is TGTGCCAGCAGCGCACGCCGGGACAGATCCTACGAGCAGTACTTC. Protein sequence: CASSARRDRSYEQYF. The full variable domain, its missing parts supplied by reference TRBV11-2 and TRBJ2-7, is EAGVAQSPRYKIIEKRQSVAFWCNPISGHATLYWYQQILGQGPKLLIQFQNNGVVDDSQLPKDRFSAERLKGVDSTLKIQPAKLEDSAVYLCASSARRDRSYEQYFGPGTRLTVT.

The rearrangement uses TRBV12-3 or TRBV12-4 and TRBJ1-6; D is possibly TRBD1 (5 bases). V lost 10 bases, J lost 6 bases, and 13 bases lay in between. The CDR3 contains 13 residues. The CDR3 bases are TGTGCCACCACCGCAGGGATTAATTCACCCCTCCACTTT. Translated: CATTAGINSPLHF.

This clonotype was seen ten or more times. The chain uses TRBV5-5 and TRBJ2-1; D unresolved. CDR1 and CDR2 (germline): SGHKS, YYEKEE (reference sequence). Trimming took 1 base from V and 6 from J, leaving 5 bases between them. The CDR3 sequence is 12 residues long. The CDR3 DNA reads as TGTGCCAGCAGCTTGCCTCTCAATGAGCAGTTCTTC. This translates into CASSLPLNEQFF.

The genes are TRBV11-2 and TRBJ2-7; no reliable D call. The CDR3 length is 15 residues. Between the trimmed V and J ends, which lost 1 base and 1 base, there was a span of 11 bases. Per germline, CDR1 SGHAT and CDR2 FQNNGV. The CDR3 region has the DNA TGTGCCAGCAGCTTAGCCCAGGACCCTTCCTACGAGCAGTACTTC. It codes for CASSLAQDPSYEQYF.

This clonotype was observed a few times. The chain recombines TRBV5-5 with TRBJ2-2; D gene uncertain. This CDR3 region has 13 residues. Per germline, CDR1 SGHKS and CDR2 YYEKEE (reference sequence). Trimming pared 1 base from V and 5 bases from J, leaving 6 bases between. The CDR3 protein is CASSLFLTGELFF. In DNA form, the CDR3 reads TGTGCCAGCAGCTTGTTTCTAACCGGGGAGCTGTTTTTT.

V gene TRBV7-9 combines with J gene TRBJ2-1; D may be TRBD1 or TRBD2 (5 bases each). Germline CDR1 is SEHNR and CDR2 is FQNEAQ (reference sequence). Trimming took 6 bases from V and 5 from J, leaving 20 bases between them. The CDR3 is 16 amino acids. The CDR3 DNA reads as TGTGCCAGCAGTTCCGGGACCTATATTAGGAACAATGAGCAGTTCTTC. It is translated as CASSSGTYIRNNEQFF.